These 10 T cell receptor beta chains were all obtained from the same sample, sequenced in a study of CD8 T cells in Susac syndrome. The authors reverse transcribed about 0.5 to 1 ug RNA with random hexamers. Via MiXCR, TCRdb re-called the immunoSEQ multiplex PCR reads, giving one row per CDR3 protein. The sample has 250,000 to 350,000 distinct CDR3 sequences; about 85% are singletons. Sequenced: CD8+ T cells from PBMCs. These receptors all come from a human donor with multiple sclerosis.

The rearrangement joins TRBV27 to TRBJ2-1; either TRBD1 or TRBD2 may fit D (6 bases each). Germline CDR1 reads MNHEY; CDR2 reads SMNVEV (reference sequence). With 5 bases removed from V and 12 bases from J, the gap between germline ends came to 17 bases. This CDR3 spans 13 amino acids. CDR3 residues: CASSLQTGRGQFF. The CDR3 nucleotides read TGTGCCAGCAGTCTTCAAACAGGGCGGGGGCAGTTCTTC.

The gene calls are TRBV29-1 and TRBJ2-1; 7 nucleotides match TRBD2. This CDR3 has 14 amino acids. The germline CDR1 and CDR2 sequences are SQVTM and ANQGSEA. The ends lost 3 bases at V and 10 bases at J; junction bases unmatched: 12. DNA for the CDR3: TGCAGCGTTGATATCGAGCGGGGTCCAAGAGAGCAGTTCTTC. Amino acids: CSVDIERGPREQFF.

J is TRBJ1-1 and V is TRBV12-3 or TRBV12-4; D is unresolved. Trimming shortened V by 2 bases and J by 4 bases, and 11 bases separated the two germline ends. The length of the CDR3 is 14 residues. The CDR3 DNA reads TGTGCCAGCAGTTTATCACACGTTGCCACTGAAGCTTTCTTT. Translating gives CASSLSHVATEAFF.

In this sample, this clonotype turned up once. The chain combines TRBV7-8 with TRBJ2-2; 9 bases are shared with TRBD2. Germline V lookup: CDR1 SGHVS, CDR2 FQNEAQ. V was pared by 4 bases and J by 4 bases, with 7 bases of the junction left unmatched. The CDR3 sequence is 16 residues long. CDR3 nucleotides: TGTGCCAGCAGCTCCGGACTAGCGAGCTCCACCGGGGAGCTGTTTTTT. Residues: CASSSGLASSTGELFF.

In the case of this clonotype: A junction boundary mismatches the germline segment, possibly from a read error. The chain joins TRBV10-1 to TRBJ1-5; D gene uncertain. The germline gives CDR1 WNHNN, CDR2 SYGVQD (reference sequence). The CDR3 sequence is 12 residues long. CDR3 DNA: TGCGCCAGCAGTGACGGCTATCAGCCCCAGCTTTTT. Translated: CASSDGYQPQLF.

The rearrangement joins TRBV20-1 to TRBJ2-7, with unresolved D. The CDR3 runs 11 residues. CDR1 is DFQATT, CDR2 SNEGSKA, per germline (reference sequence). The V end lost 6 bases, the J end lost 3 bases, and 9 bases lay between the germline ends. CDR3 in DNA: TGCAGTGCCCGATTAGACTACGAGCAGTACTTC. It encodes CSARLDYEQYF.

The chain recombines TRBV29-1 with TRBJ2-7; perhaps TRBD2 as D (6 bases). The CDR3 length is 14 residues. With 2 bases removed from V and 2 bases from J, the gap between germline ends came to 13 bases. The germline gives CDR1 SQVTM, CDR2 ANQGSEA. The CDR3 spells CSVEIRERPYEQYF. The CDR3 nucleotides are TGCAGCGTTGAAATCCGGGAGCGCCCCTACGAGCAGTACTTC.

V and J are TRBV30 and TRBJ1-1; 9 bases map to TRBD1. J gave up 2 bases and V 6 bases, and 7 bases lay outside the gene matches. Germline V gives CDR1 GTSNPN, CDR2 SVGIG (reference sequence). CDR3 size: 14 residues. The CDR3 bases are TGTGCCTGCCTCGCGGACAGGGGTAACACTGAAGCTTTCTTT. Its protein is CACLADRGNTEAFF.

Of note for this clonotype: The junction differs from germline at one of its ends, possibly a read error. The CDR3 nucleotides are TGTACCAGCGGATCGGGACAGCTCAATTCACCCCTCCACTTT. It is translated as CTSGSGQLNSPLHF. The rearrangement joins TRBV6-6 to TRBJ1-6; 7 bases line up with TRBD1. The CDR3 is made up of 14 amino acids. The germline CDR1 and CDR2 sequences are MNHNY and SVGAGI (reference sequence).

J is TRBJ1-3 and V is TRBV29-1; no clear D gene. Germline V gene sequence: CDR1 SQVTM, CDR2 ANQGSEA. Trimming cost V 5 bases and J 3 bases, with 5 bases left between them. This CDR3 is built from 11 residues. This CDR3 reads CSVSLGNTIYF. The DNA for the CDR3 is TGCAGCGTTAGCCTTGGAAACACCATATATTTT.